This T cell receptor (beta chain) was captured by sequencing in a study of T cell responses to AZD1222 COVID-19 vaccine. V dropped 5 bases and J dropped 4; count of bases not matched to a gene: 4. This CDR3 region has 14 residues. The germline V gene encodes CDR1 LNHDA and CDR2 SQIVND (reference sequence). Sequencing used immunoSEQ multiplex PCR; TCRdb keeps in-frame clones, though not all of them. Of fewer than 150,000 clones listed, roughly 90% are singletons. Study-level results: Seropositivity was recorded at baseline in only a handful of AZD1222 recipients.

Note on this clone: As yet, its antigen is unknown.

This TCR came from an adult who received the AZD1222 COVID-19 vaccine. The material sequenced was peripheral blood, taken 28 days after the second AZD1222 dose. This chain uses TRBV19 with TRBJ1-4; TRBD1 matches at 7 bases. Written as DNA, the CDR3 is TGTGCCAGTAGTTCGACAGGGCTTAATGAAAAACTGTTTTTT. As protein: CASSSTGLNEKLFF.